This T cell receptor beta chain was identified in a study of T cell responses to AZD1222 COVID-19 vaccine. Study-level points and caveats: Regions left unmutated in variants are reportedly the target of nearly half of spike-specific TCRs. Clonal diversity may have been underestimated, and the donors were mostly white British, with more females than males.

About this clone itself: Antigen: not known.

There are 13 residues in the CDR3. Germline CDR1 reads MGHRA; CDR2 reads YSYEKL. V gave up 0 bases and J gave up 6 bases, with 6 bases separating them. The repertoire was sequenced with immunoSEQ multiplex PCR; TCRdb's copy has only in-frame clones and lacks some. In the table there are approximately 180,000 clones, 90% to 95% of which are singletons. The receptor comes from an adult in good health. Specimen: peripheral blood, collected on day 0 of AZD1222 vaccination. The rearrangement uses TRBV4-1 and TRBJ1-5, with D hard to call. CDR3: CASSQENFQPQHF. CDR3 nucleotide sequence: TGCGCCAGCAGCCAAGAAAATTTTCAGCCCCAGCATTTT.